This T cell receptor beta chain came from a study of graft-versus-host responses after intestinal transplantation. For the study at large: As for transplant type, recipients had multivisceral, liver-intestinal, or isolated intestinal grafts. Anti-thymocyte globulin induction preceded two to three years of tacrolimus and steroid maintenance in all recipients.

Clones were sequenced by immunoSEQ multiplex PCR, and TCRdb holds only the in-frame ones, with some missing. The profile shows about 63,000 clones, about 89% of them singletons. V dropped 0 bases and J dropped 9 bases, with 12 bases sitting between them. Germline lookup yields CDR1 MNHEY and CDR2 SMNVEV (reference sequence). The CDR3 is made up of 14 amino acids. The starting material, graft tissue, was processed to release intraepithelial and lamina propria lymphocytes. The sequenced sample was ileum tissue, obtained less than 400 days after transplant. The chain joins TRBV27 to TRBJ1-5; perhaps TRBD1 as D (5 bases). This TCR came from a human patient who received an intestinal transplant, so some T cells may come from the graft donor. The CDR3, as DNA: TGTGCCAGCAGTTTATCGTGGGGCGAATGGCCCCAGCATTTT. This encodes CASSLSWGEWPQHF.